These T cell receptor beta chains were read from a single sample in a study of OX40 agonist ivuxolimab in advanced cancers. Only in-frame clones appear in the TCRdb table, and some are missing; sequencing was by immunoSEQ multiplex PCR. The top ten clones hold roughly 0.35% of a sample with tens of thousands of clones, around 87% of them seen once. The sample here was CD4+ or CD8+ T cells sorted from blood, taken in a trial of the OX40 agonist ivuxolimab. These receptors were obtained from an adult with an advanced solid tumor such as melanoma, head and neck, liver or kidney cancer. Both conserved end residues are part of each CDR3. Fields, in order: J gene, V gene, D gene, clone size, CDR3 DNA, CDR3 protein. A D gene is named only where the DNA matches it firmly. Size tells how often a clone was seen (once, few, many) or the class of an expanded clone, and some rows leave it out.

J: TRBJ1-2; V: TRBV6-6; D: NA; size: once; DNA: TGTGCCAGCAGTTACGCCAGGAACTATGGCTACACCTTC; CDR3: CASSYARNYGYTF
J: TRBJ1-2; V: TRBV5-1; D: NA; size: NA; DNA: TGCGCCAGCAGCCTCGAAAGCCTTGGGGACTATGGCTACACCTTC; CDR3: CASSLESLGDYGYTF
J: TRBJ1-1; V: TRBV7-9; D: NA; size: NA; DNA: TGTGCCAGCAGCGCCATCTCCGGGACGCCAGAAGCTTTCTTT; CDR3: CASSAISGTPEAFF
J: TRBJ2-7; V: TRBV6-5; D: NA; size: NA; DNA: TGTGCCAGCCGCGACGGGAGCTCCTACGAGCAGTACTTC; CDR3: CASRDGSSYEQYF
J: TRBJ2-1; V: TRBV18; D: TRBD2; size: NA; DNA: TGTGCCAGCTCACCCTTAGCGGGGGGGCGGGTTGACAATGAGCAGTTCTTC; CDR3: CASSPLAGGRVDNEQFF
J: TRBJ1-1; V: TRBV19; D: TRBD1; size: NA; DNA: TGTGCCAGTGCCCCCGGTGACAGGGGGAACACTGAAGCTTTCTTT; CDR3: CASAPGDRGNTEAFF
J: TRBJ1-2; V: TRBV6-5; D: NA; size: NA; DNA: TGTGCCAGCAGTTACTCGAATGAGGTGGGAGGCTACACCTTC; CDR3: CASSYSNEVGGYTF
J: TRBJ2-5; V: TRBV7-2; D: NA; size: NA; DNA: TGTGCCAGCAGCCCACTAGACCAAGAGACCCAGTACTTC; CDR3: CASSPLDQETQYF
J: TRBJ2-1; V: TRBV7-3; D: NA; size: NA; DNA: TGTGCCAGCAGCTTAAGCAGGGTGGGAGGCAATGAGCAGTTCTTC; CDR3: CASSLSRVGGNEQFF
J: TRBJ2-3; V: TRBV29-1; D: NA; size: once; DNA: TGCAGCGCCGCACCAGGACCAGATACGCAGTATTTT; CDR3: CSAAPGPDTQYF
J: TRBJ2-3; V: TRBV11-2; D: NA; size: NA; DNA: TGTGCCAGCAGCCCCAGGTTGACGGCGAGCACAGATACGCAGTATTTT; CDR3: CASSPRLTASTDTQYF
J: TRBJ1-5; V: TRBV28; D: TRBD1; size: NA; DNA: TGTGCCAGCACCAGGGACAGGGTAAAGCAGCCCCAGCATTTT; CDR3: CASTRDRVKQPQHF
J: TRBJ2-1; V: TRBV28; D: NA; size: NA; DNA: TGTGCCAGCAGGAATAGCGCTTCGTTCCTCTTC; CDR3: CASRNSASFLF
J: TRBJ1-1; V: TRBV5-1; D: NA; size: few; DNA: TGCGCCAGCAGCTTTTCTAACCCCACTGAAGCTTTCTTT; CDR3: CASSFSNPTEAFF
J: TRBJ2-3; V: TRBV7-6; D: NA; size: NA; DNA: TGTGCCAGCAGCTTAGGAGGGCGGGTGAGCACAGATACGCAGTATTTT; CDR3: CASSLGGRVSTDTQYF
J: TRBJ1-3; V: TRBV11-2; D: TRBD1; size: NA; DNA: TGTGCCAGCAGCTTAGCAGGGGGAATCTCTGGAAACACCATATATTTT; CDR3: CASSLAGGISGNTIYF